These 32 T cell receptor beta chains originate from one sample sequenced in a study of sequential checkpoint blockade in melanoma. Treatment here: randomized to nivolumab then ipilimumab (arm A) or the reverse (arm B). Assay: immunoSEQ multiplex PCR; the TCRdb copy retains only in-frame clones and omits some. The sample records around 7,000 clones, around 82% being singletons. Sequencing used CD8+ T cells sorted from blood (inferred from file names), obtained from a patient given nivolumab and ipilimumab in sequence. The receptor set was obtained from a human donor with melanoma.

V is TRBV7-6 and J is TRBJ2-7; 7 bases agree with TRBD1. The CDR3 length is 16 residues. Germline assignment: CDR1 SGHVS and CDR2 FNYEAQ. After removal of 5 bases from V and 5 bases from J, the junction contained 15 bases not matched to a gene. In nucleotides, the CDR3 is TGTGCCAGCAGCCCCTTGACAGGGATGGGATTCCACGAGCAGTACTTC. This codes for CASSPLTGMGFHEQYF. Combining the CDR3 with reference TRBV7-6 and TRBJ2-7 gives the whole variable domain GAGVSQSPRYKVTKRGQDVALRCDPISGHVSLYWYRQALGQGPEFLTYFNYEAQQDKSGLPNDRFSAERPEGSISTLTIQRTEQRDSAMYRCASSPLTGMGFHEQYFGPGTRLTVT.

V gene TRBV11-2 combines with J gene TRBJ2-1; D unresolved. CDR3 length equals 13 residues. The germline V and J ends were trimmed by 4 bases and 7 bases, with 11 bases remaining between them. Germline V CDR1 and CDR2: SGHAT, FQNNGV. The CDR3 sequence is CASSSPFRNEQFF. Written as DNA, the CDR3 is TGTGCCAGCAGCTCCCCCTTCAGGAATGAGCAGTTCTTC.

V usage is TRBV27 and J usage is TRBJ1-2; D remains unclear. Trimming took off 0 bases at V and 2 bases at J, with 10 bases between the two ends. The CDR3 consists of 15 residues. Per germline, CDR1 MNHEY and CDR2 SMNVEV (reference sequence). The CDR3 spells CASSLSNPGNYGYTF. CDR3 nucleotides: TGTGCCAGCAGTTTATCGAACCCGGGAAACTATGGCTACACCTTC.

This chain connects TRBV4-1 to TRBJ2-2, with TRBD1 matching 7 bases. The CDR3 runs 15 residues. Germline V gene sequence: CDR1 MGHRA, CDR2 YSYEKL. Trimming at V came to 4 bases and at J to 7 bases, leaving 9 bases not matched to a gene. CDR3 nucleotide sequence: TGCGCCAGCAGCCTTGCGAGGGGGCGCAACGGGGAGCTGTTTTTT. Its protein is CASSLARGRNGELFF.

V is TRBV27 and J is TRBJ2-5; TRBD2 matches at 7 bases. CDR1 and CDR2 (germline): MNHEY, SMNVEV (reference sequence). The CDR3 runs to 14 residues. V dropped 3 bases and J dropped 1; count of bases not matched to a gene: 2. CDR3 protein: CASSFWGGQETQYF. Written as DNA, the CDR3 is TGTGCCAGCAGTTTTTGGGGGGGCCAAGAGACCCAGTACTTC.

V gene TRBV27 combines with J gene TRBJ2-1, with a tentative D call TRBD1 (6 bases). V was cut by 3 bases and J by 3 bases, with 12 bases left in between. CDR3 length equals 15 residues. Germline lookup yields CDR1 MNHEY and CDR2 SMNVEV (reference sequence). DNA for the CDR3: TGTGCCAGCAGTTTGGGTCAGGGGCGCTACAATGAGCAGTTCTTC. This encodes CASSLGQGRYNEQFF.

The rearrangement links TRBV4-3 to TRBJ2-7; 7 bases line up with TRBD1. Germline loops: CDR1 LGHNA, CDR2 YSLEER. The CDR3 totals 14 residues. V gave up 4 bases and J gave up 2 bases; unmatched junction bases: 5. CDR3 sequence reads: CASSRGQDAYEQYF. Here the CDR3 DNA reads TGCGCCAGCAGCCGAGGACAGGATGCCTACGAGCAGTACTTC.

This chain joins TRBV9 and TRBJ2-1, with D hard to call. The germline gives CDR1 SGDLS, CDR2 YYNGEE. This CDR3 is 14 amino acids long. V was clipped by 2 bases and J by 3 bases, with 9 bases between them. The CDR3 spells CASSVGPSYNEQFF. The CDR3 DNA is TGTGCCAGCAGCGTGGGCCCGAGCTACAATGAGCAGTTCTTC.

This clone is medium-sized within its sample. The V and J genes are TRBV4-1 and TRBJ2-7; possible D gene TRBD1, 6 bases. The CDR3 is 14 amino acids. Germline CDR1 is MGHRA and CDR2 is YSYEKL. Trimming removed 0 bases at V and 7 bases at J, with 13 bases between. The CDR3 loop reads CASSQDQGIVEQYF. The CDR3 DNA is TGCGCCAGCAGCCAAGATCAGGGGATAGTGGAGCAGTACTTC.

V and J are TRBV27 and TRBJ2-7; D unresolved. Per the germline V gene, CDR1 is MNHEY and CDR2 is SMNVEV (reference sequence). This CDR3 region has 13 residues. V dropped 0 bases and J dropped 5 bases, with 8 bases sitting between them. In DNA, the CDR3 is TGTGCCAGCAGTTTATCGCCCAGGAACGAGCAGTACTTC. Its protein product is CASSLSPRNEQYF.

This chain links TRBV7-2 with TRBJ1-6; D is possibly TRBD1 (6 bases). The germline V and J ends were trimmed by 5 bases and 10 bases, with 15 bases remaining between them. The germline V gene has CDR1 SGHTA and CDR2 FQGNSA. CDR3 length: 14 residues. This CDR3 is CASSTIGGGSPLHF. CDR3 nucleotide sequence: TGTGCCAGCAGCACAATAGGGGGGGGCTCACCCCTCCACTTT.

The chain recombines TRBV7-9 with TRBJ2-5, with a tentative D call TRBD2 (6 bases). The J call may be faulty, since TRBJ2-7 better matches the DNA end. This CDR3 is built from 15 residues. CDR1 SEHNR and CDR2 FQNEAQ come from the germline V gene (reference sequence). The CDR3 region has the DNA TGTGCCAGCAGCTTGGGCGGGATAGTGTCCTACGAGCAGTACTTC. It encodes CASSLGGIVSYEQYF.

J is TRBJ2-1 and V is TRBV15, with TRBD2 as a possible D gene (6 bases). Between the trimmed V and J ends, which lost 1 base and 6 bases, there was a span of 13 bases. Germline lookup yields CDR1 LNHNV and CDR2 YYDKDF (reference sequence). The CDR3 extends over 15 amino acids. The CDR3 DNA is TGTGCCACCAGCAGAGGAACGGGGAGGAGCAATGAGCAGTTCTTC. It yields the protein CATSRGTGRSNEQFF. Drawing the rest from reference TRBV15 and TRBJ2-1, the complete variable domain is DAMVIQNPRYQVTQFGKPVTLSCSQTLNHNVMYWYQQKSSQAPKLLFHYYDKDFNNEADTPDNFQSRRPNTSFCFLDIRSPGLGDTAMYLCATSRGTGRSNEQFFGPGTRLTVL.

V is TRBV7-9 and J is TRBJ2-7; weak D call: TRBD1 (5 bases). This CDR3 is 15 amino acids long. V was shortened by 2 bases and J by 0 bases, with 11 bases between the two germline ends. Looked up from germline, CDR1 is SEHNR and CDR2 is FQNEAQ (reference sequence). DNA of the CDR3: TGTGCCAGCAGCTTAACCGACAGTATCTCCTACGAGCAGTACTTC. Amino acids: CASSLTDSISYEQYF.

V gene TRBV27 combines with J gene TRBJ1-4; 8 nucleotides match TRBD1. The germline CDR1 and CDR2 sequences are MNHEY and SMNVEV (reference sequence). The ends lost 5 bases at V and 6 bases at J; junction bases unmatched: 2. This CDR3 region has 13 residues. CDR3 protein: CASSPGGHEKLFF. CDR3 DNA: TGTGCCAGCAGTCCAGGGGGCCATGAAAAACTGTTTTTT.

V and J are TRBV7-2 and TRBJ2-7; a possible D gene is TRBD2 (6 bases). V lost 3 bases and J lost 0, with 12 bases in between. Germline values: CDR1 SGHTA, CDR2 FQGNSA. This CDR3 has 15 amino acids. CDR3 amino acids: CASSFGGASSYEQYF. CDR3 nucleotides: TGTGCCAGCAGCTTTGGCGGGGCGAGCTCCTACGAGCAGTACTTC.

CDR3 nucleotide sequence: TGCGCCAGCAGCCAATGGGACTGGTTTAGTGGTTACAATGAGCAGTTCTTC. It yields the protein CASSQWDWFSGYNEQFF. V usage is TRBV4-1 and J usage is TRBJ2-1; possible D gene TRBD2, 6 bases. Germline V CDR1 and CDR2: MGHRA, YSYEKL. Trimming took off 2 bases at V and 4 bases at J, with 18 bases between the two ends. The length of the CDR3 is 17 residues.

The V call is TRBV4-1, the J call TRBJ2-1; 8 bases are shared with TRBD2. The CDR3 is 16 amino acids. V gave up 1 base and J gave up 7 bases; unmatched junction bases: 9. The germline V gene encodes CDR1 MGHRA and CDR2 YSYEKL. The CDR3 region is CASSQGLARRWNEQFF. The CDR3 DNA reads as TGCGCCAGCAGCCAAGGACTAGCGAGACGGTGGAATGAGCAGTTCTTC.

The genes are TRBV19 and TRBJ2-1, with a possible D match to TRBD2 (5 bases). The germline CDR1 and CDR2 sequences are LNHDA and SQIVND (reference sequence). The CDR3 is made up of 17 amino acids. With 2 bases removed from V and 0 bases from J, the gap between germline ends came to 14 bases. The CDR3 here is CASSITGSGISYNEQFF. In nucleotides, the CDR3 is TGTGCCAGTAGTATAACGGGCTCGGGGATCTCCTACAATGAGCAGTTCTTC.

J is TRBJ1-4 and V is TRBV6-1; D gene ambiguous. The V and J ends lost 2 bases and 15 bases respectively, with 16 bases between them. The germline gives CDR1 MNHNS, CDR2 SASEGT. CDR3 length: 13 residues. The DNA of the CDR3 is TGTGCCAGCAGTGAATTGGGCGTAAGTCAGATGTTTTTT. Translation: CASSELGVSQMFF.

This chain connects TRBV7-9 to TRBJ1-5, with 10 bases aligning to TRBD1. The length of the CDR3 is 15 residues. V lost 5 bases, J lost 5 bases, and 6 bases stayed unmatched. The germline CDR1 and CDR2 sequences are SEHNR and FQNEAQ (reference sequence). DNA for the CDR3: TGTGCCAGCAGCGCCACCGGGACAGGGGATCAGCCCCAGCATTTT. It yields the protein CASSATGTGDQPQHF.

The table lists this clone with a count of one. The chain couples TRBV27 to TRBJ1-1; D remains ambiguous. This CDR3 comprises 12 residues. V was trimmed by 7 bases and J by 4 bases, leaving 10 bases between them. Germline V gene sequence: CDR1 MNHEY, CDR2 SMNVEV (reference sequence). CDR3 nucleotide sequence: TGTGCCAGCAAGGCCCGGGGCACTGAAGCTTTCTTT. It specifies CASKARGTEAFF.

The chain has TRBV27 and TRBJ2-2, with D unresolved. V lost 5 bases and J lost 8, with 12 bases in between. Germline V gene data show CDR1 as MNHEY and CDR2 as SMNVEV (reference sequence). This CDR3 contains 13 residues. The CDR3 nucleotides are TGTGCCAGCAGTCCCCTACCTCCGGGGGAGCTGTTTTTT. It yields the protein CASSPLPPGELFF.

The chain links TRBV4-1 to TRBJ2-7; perhaps TRBD2 as D (6 bases). Germline V gene lookup returns CDR1 MGHRA and CDR2 YSYEKL. The CDR3 runs 14 residues. V was clipped by 4 bases and J by 3 bases, with 13 bases between them. CDR3 sequence: CASSPREYDYEQYF. The DNA of the CDR3 is TGCGCCAGCAGCCCGCGGGAATACGACTACGAGCAGTACTTC.

The rearrangement links TRBV4-2 to TRBJ2-1; 9 bases fit TRBD2. After removal of 0 bases from V and 2 bases from J, the junction contained 5 bases not matched to a gene. The V gene's germline CDR1 is LGHNA and CDR2 YNFKEQ. The CDR3 loop spans 17 amino acids. This CDR3 reads CASSQETTSGTYNEQFF. DNA for the CDR3: TGTGCCAGCAGCCAAGAGACGACTAGCGGAACCTACAATGAGCAGTTCTTC.

The chain couples TRBV6-5 to TRBJ1-2, with D possibly matching TRBD1 (6 bases). Trimming removed 8 bases at V and 6 bases at J, with 19 bases between. The CDR3 has 14 amino acids. The germline V gene has CDR1 MNHEY and CDR2 SVGAGI. CDR3 protein: CASGPQGGWDGYTF. CDR3 in DNA: TGTGCCAGCGGACCCCAAGGGGGTTGGGATGGCTACACCTTC.

J is TRBJ2-7 and V is TRBV4-1; 10 bases align to TRBD2. J was trimmed by 0 bases and V by 4 bases; bases with no gene match: 12. Per the germline V gene, CDR1 is MGHRA and CDR2 is YSYEKL. The CDR3 spans 18 residues. For the CDR3, the DNA is TGCGCCAGCAGCCCCCAGCTAGCGGGAGATGAGAGCTCCTACGAGCAGTACTTC. This sequence encodes CASSPQLAGDESSYEQYF.

This clone was found a few times. This chain links TRBV7-9 with TRBJ1-5; 7 bases match TRBD1. This CDR3 comprises 15 residues. Trimming cost V 5 bases and J 9 bases; bases outside gene matches: 13. Germline CDR1 reads SEHNR; CDR2 reads FQNEAQ (reference sequence). The CDR3 protein is CASSRDRDSGWPQHF. CDR3 nucleotides: TGTGCCAGCAGCAGAGATAGGGACAGTGGGTGGCCCCAGCATTTT.

This chain connects TRBV7-8 to TRBJ2-1, with a weak D call TRBD2 (6 bases). CDR3 length: 14 residues. Trimming took off 7 bases at V and 4 bases at J, with 14 bases between the two ends. Germline CDR1 SGHVS, CDR2 FQNEAQ. The DNA for the CDR3 is TGTGCCAGCAACCCTAGCGCGACATACAATGAGCAGTTCTTC. Translation gives CASNPSATYNEQFF.

This clone has more than one count but fewer than ten. This sequence joins TRBV7-2 and TRBJ1-1; TRBD1 matches 11 bases. In germline, CDR1 is SGHTA, CDR2 FQGNSA. This CDR3 region has 15 residues. V shed 5 bases and J 7 bases; nucleotides not matched to a gene: 9. The CDR3 here is CASSRGQGARNEAFF. In nucleotides, the CDR3 is TGTGCCAGCAGCCGAGGACAGGGGGCTCGTAATGAAGCTTTCTTT.

This clone was detected only once. This chain connects TRBV5-4 to TRBJ2-1; D might be TRBD2 (6 bases). Germline lookup yields CDR1 SGHNT and CDR2 YYREEE (reference sequence). The length of the CDR3 is 12 residues. V gave up 4 bases and J gave up 8 bases, with 10 bases separating them. CDR3 in amino acids: CASSETSYEQFF. Written as DNA, the CDR3 is TGTGCCAGCAGCGAGACTAGTTATGAGCAGTTCTTC.

The V gene is TRBV10-3, the J gene TRBJ2-3; 7 bases fit TRBD2. The CDR3 sequence is 18 residues long. Trimming cost V 5 bases and J 1 base; bases outside gene matches: 15. Germline V lookup: CDR1 ENHRY, CDR2 SYGVKD. The DNA of the CDR3 is TGTGCCATCAGTAAACGGCGGTGGGAGGGCCTCGGCACAGATACGCAGTATTTT. This encodes CAISKRRWEGLGTDTQYF.